The rows below give T cell receptor beta chains drawn from one sample of a study of T cell changes during pregnancy in multiple sclerosis. TCRdb's table, derived via immunoSEQ multiplex PCR, lists solely in-frame clones and lacks some. The sample carries under 50,000 clones, around 90% recorded once. The specimen comprised CD4+ T cells from peripheral blood mononuclear cells, sampled before pregnancy. These TCRs come from a female donor with multiple sclerosis, enrolled in a pregnancy study. Each CDR3 is given without its conserved first and last residue. D genes are given only for firm matches. Rows give clone size only sometimes, using once, few, many, or a class for an expanded clone.

>TRBJ2-3|TRBD1|.|TRBV4-3
ASSLEGQTTDTQY
>TRBJ2-2|.|medium-sized|TRBV27
ASRGHRNTGELF
>TRBJ2-1|TRBD2|.|TRBV5-4
ASSLGGAGGYNEQF
>TRBJ2-3|.|.|TRBV19
ASRLGGSTFNTDTQY
>TRBJ2-1|TRBD2|.|TRBV7-8
ASSPIGSGGFNEQF
>TRBJ1-2|TRBD1|.|TRBV27
ASSGGQPYGYT
>TRBJ1-1|.|few|TRBV30
AWSVRPGAF
>TRBJ2-5|TRBD2|once|TRBV5-4
ASSLALATETQY
>TRBJ1-1|.|.|TRBV6-6
ASRPWTANTEAF
>TRBJ1-1|.|.|TRBV5-5
ASSLFGGADAF
>TRBJ1-5|TRBD1|.|TRBV5-6
ASSPTGEQPQH
>TRBJ1-5|.|.|TRBV19
ASSGGQHGVRQPQH
>TRBJ1-5|.|once|TRBV28
AGTEGRDSNQPQH
>TRBJ2-1|TRBD2|.|TRBV19
ASSILPGLAGGPYEQF
>TRBJ2-1|.|few|TRBV7-8
ASSPGSYNEQF
>TRBJ2-1|TRBD2|.|TRBV10-3
AISELAGAYNEQF
>TRBJ2-3|TRBD2|.|TRBV5-4
ASSSGSSGGGDTQY
>TRBJ1-2|.|.|TRBV7-6
ASSPQPAGSGYGYT
>TRBJ2-1|.|once|TRBV18
ASSSSALDNEQF
>TRBJ1-1|TRBD1|.|TRBV5-5
ASSSTGDSATEAF
>TRBJ1-1|.|.|TRBV28
AAYRTDTEAF
>TRBJ2-3|.|.|TRBV29-1
SARTSTDTQY
>TRBJ2-3|.|.|TRBV7-2
ASPTRGSGTDTQY
>TRBJ2-5|.|.|TRBV5-6
ASSSLTSGETQY
>TRBJ1-4|.|.|TRBV5-1
ASSLGTGEVAEKLF
>TRBJ2-7|.|.|TRBV30
AWSWDTSSYEQY
>TRBJ1-6|TRBD1|.|TRBV19
ASTTGTGRDSPLH
>TRBJ2-7|.|.|TRBV5-1
ASSLGGYSYEQY
>TRBJ1-4|.|.|TRBV5-1
ASSLDSPGPNEKLF
>TRBJ1-2|.|.|TRBV7-6
ASSLSLVFLPYGYT
>TRBJ1-1|.|.|TRBV28
ASSFSGSTEAF
>TRBJ1-3|.|.|TRBV5-4
ASSLGGASSGNTIY
>TRBJ2-2|TRBD1|.|TRBV7-8
ASSSGTGENTGELF
>TRBJ2-7|.|once|TRBV7-9
ASSGAEKPYEQY
>TRBJ1-1|.|few|TRBV9
ASSPQGHSDEAF
>TRBJ1-4|.|.|TRBV4-3
ASSQDGEGGGKLF
>TRBJ1-1|.|once|TRBV7-9
ASSLQGPNTEAF
>TRBJ2-3|.|.|TRBV9
ASSVGAQGGGDTQY
>TRBJ2-7|.|.|TRBV29-1
SVGGFYEQY
>TRBJ1-1|TRBD1|.|TRBV6-1
ASNYRGLNTEAF
>TRBJ1-2|.|.|TRBV20-1
TAGTNYGYT
>TRBJ1-5|TRBD1|.|TRBV27
ASSRGQGRTGNQPQH
>TRBJ1-5|.|.|TRBV30
AWRKGRGTPQH
>TRBJ1-1|TRBD1|.|TRBV19
ASSKAPGQGFPEAF
>TRBJ2-6|TRBD1|.|TRBV7-2
ASSLEGAGAGANVLT
>TRBJ2-1|TRBD1|.|TRBV15
ATSSPLEGASYNEQF
>TRBJ2-5|.|.|TRBV29-1
SIEKDSRETQY
>TRBJ2-7|TRBD1|few|TRBV4-1
ASSQAPDRGTYEQY
>TRBJ2-7|.|once|TRBV5-1
ASSLDREEQY
>TRBJ2-5|.|.|TRBV11-2
ASSSYRVSLSRGTQY
>TRBJ1-1|.|.|TRBV5-4
ASSRVGRPTEAF
>TRBJ1-5|.|.|TRBV2
AGGGGGQPQH